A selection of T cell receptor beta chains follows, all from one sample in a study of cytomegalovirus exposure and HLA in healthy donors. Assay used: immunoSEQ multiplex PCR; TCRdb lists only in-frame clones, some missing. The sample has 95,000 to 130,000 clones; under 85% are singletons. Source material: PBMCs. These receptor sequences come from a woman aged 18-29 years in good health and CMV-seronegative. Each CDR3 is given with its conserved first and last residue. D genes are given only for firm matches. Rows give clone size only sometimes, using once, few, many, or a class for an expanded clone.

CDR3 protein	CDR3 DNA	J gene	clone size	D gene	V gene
CASTQGGQGTSEQYF	TGTGCCAGCACGCAGGGGGGACAGGGGACGAGCGAGCAGTACTTC	TRBJ2-7	.	TRBD1	TRBV2
CASSIDRGSRVINQPQHF	TGTGCCAGTAGTATAGATCGGGGTTCCCGGGTTATTAATCAGCCCCAGCATTTT	TRBJ1-5	.	.	TRBV19
CASSPGTGGTEAFF	TGTGCCAGCAGCCCCGGGACAGGGGGGACTGAAGCTTTCTTT	TRBJ1-1	.	TRBD1	TRBV28
CASRTGGPLNQPQHF	TGTGCCAGTAGGACCGGAGGACCTTTAAATCAGCCCCAGCATTTT	TRBJ1-5	.	.	TRBV28
CSVEGGGAPDTQYF	TGCAGCGTTGAAGGCGGGGGGGCCCCAGATACGCAGTATTTT	TRBJ2-3	.	TRBD2	TRBV29-1
CASSVAARGNYGYTF	TGTGCCAGCAGCGTAGCGGCCAGGGGTAACTATGGCTACACCTTC	TRBJ1-2	once	.	TRBV9
CASSRQGLNQPQHF	TGTGCCAGCAGTCGACAGGGCCTTAATCAGCCCCAGCATTTT	TRBJ1-5	.	TRBD1	TRBV6-5
CASSLDRVRTEAFF	TGTGCCAGCAGCTTAGACAGGGTAAGGACTGAAGCTTTCTTT	TRBJ1-1	.	.	TRBV7-8
CASSQDGTSFYEQYF	TGCGCCAGCAGCCAAGATGGGACTAGCTTCTACGAGCAGTACTTC	TRBJ2-7	.	TRBD2	TRBV4-1
CASSWDRLQSEAFF	TGTGCCAGCAGCTGGGACAGACTCCAATCCGAAGCTTTCTTT	TRBJ1-1	.	TRBD1	TRBV5-8
CASSQGVGELFF	TGTGCCAGCAGCCAGGGGGTCGGGGAGCTGTTTTTT	TRBJ2-2	.	TRBD1	TRBV7-9
CASSLGQDAYNEQFF	TGTGCCAGCAGCTTGGGGCAGGATGCCTACAATGAGCAGTTCTTC	TRBJ2-1	.	.	TRBV5-4
CAIRYTPGEKLFF	TGTGCCATCAGATATACCCCAGGGGAAAAACTGTTTTTT	TRBJ1-4	.	.	TRBV10-3
CASSPRGTTAYF	TGTGCCAGCAGTCCACGAGGCACCACGGCGTACTTC	TRBJ2-5	.	.	TRBV6-5
CASSPNPQGAEGYTF	TGTGCCAGCAGCCCCAATCCACAGGGGGCCGAGGGCTACACCTTC	TRBJ1-2	.	TRBD1	TRBV7-2
CASSFAGTGGGQPQHF	TGTGCCAGCAGCTTTGCCGGGACAGGGGGCGGACAGCCCCAGCATTTT	TRBJ1-5	.	TRBD1	TRBV7-8
CASSPNEGRNSPLHF	TGCGCCAGCAGCCCAAACGAAGGGAGAAATTCACCCCTCCACTTT	TRBJ1-6	.	.	TRBV5-1
CASSCEMAGNSPLHF	TGTGCCAGCAGTTGCGAGATGGCGGGGAATTCACCCCTCCACTTT	TRBJ1-6	.	.	TRBV6-4
CASSLGGGANYGYTF	TGTGCCAGCAGTTTGGGGGGGGGCGCGAACTATGGCTACACCTTC	TRBJ1-2	.	.	TRBV5-4
CASSSGLGNEQFF	TGCGCCAGCAGCTCGGGACTGGGGAATGAGCAGTTCTTC	TRBJ2-1	.	.	TRBV5-1
CASSLGQSATNEKLFF	TGTGCCAGCAGCTTGGGACAGTCTGCAACTAATGAAAAACTGTTTTTT	TRBJ1-4	.	TRBD1	TRBV11-2
CASSMTGSSTDTQYF	TGTGCCAGCAGTATGACAGGATCTAGCACAGATACGCAGTATTTT	TRBJ2-3	.	.	TRBV27
CASSLGQGGFDTQYF	TGTGCCAGCAGTTTGGGACAGGGGGGTTTTGATACGCAGTATTTT	TRBJ2-3	.	TRBD1	TRBV5-6
CASSVEPNGEAFF	TGTGCCAGCAGCGTAGAGCCCAACGGGGAAGCTTTCTTT	TRBJ1-1	.	.	TRBV9
CASSPQGTGSPLNTEAFF	TGTGCCAGCAGCCCTCAGGGGACAGGGTCCCCCTTGAACACTGAAGCTTTCTTT	TRBJ1-1	.	TRBD1	TRBV7-9
CASSQGDWTRQGYEQYF	TGCGCCAGCAGCCAAGGGGACTGGACTAGGCAGGGGTACGAGCAGTACTTC	TRBJ2-7	.	.	TRBV4-1
CASSLSLPGAGELFF	TGTGCCAGCAGCTTATCCCTCCCCGGGGCCGGGGAGCTGTTTTTT	TRBJ2-2	.	.	TRBV11-3
CASSFGFNSPLHF	TGTGCCAGCAGTTTCGGGTTTAATTCACCCCTCCACTTT	TRBJ1-6	few	.	TRBV27